The 26 T cell receptor beta chains in this list originate from one sample, sequenced in a study of response to subunit inactivated influenza vaccine. A single record per CDR3 protein comes from TCRdb applying MiXCR to the RT-PCR reads. The table lists fewer than 800,000 distinct CDR3 sequences, 15% to 19% of them singletons. Sequenced material: PBMCs from blood, taken 12 days after vaccination. The receptor set was obtained from a man over 45 who received an inactivated influenza vaccine.

The sample holds a few counts of this clonotype. The chain carries TRBV7-9 and TRBJ2-2; D gene uncertain. Germline CDR1 and CDR2: SEHNR and FQNEAQ (reference sequence). The CDR3 covers 14 residues. Trimming removed 5 bases from V and 6 bases from J, with 13 bases in between. CDR3 protein: CASSPVLSSGELFF. The CDR3 DNA follows: TGTGCCAGCAGCCCCGTTTTGAGTTCCGGGGAGCTGTTTTTT.

This clonotype has just a few counts. The genes are TRBV6-4 and TRBJ2-5; TRBD2 agrees at 7 bases. V lost 10 bases to trimming and J lost 0 bases; unmatched junction nucleotides: 5. This CDR3 has 13 amino acids. Germline lookup yields CDR1 MRHNA and CDR2 SNTAGT. CDR3 amino acids: CAIASGYQETQYF. The CDR3 bases are TGTGCCATTGCTAGCGGCTACCAAGAGACCCAGTACTTC.

This clonotype was seen a handful of times. The chain joins TRBV7-9 to TRBJ1-1; no reliable D call. The V gene's germline CDR1 is SEHNR and CDR2 FQNEAQ (reference sequence). This CDR3 spans 16 amino acids. V was shortened by 0 bases and J by 3 bases, with 14 bases between the two germline ends. The CDR3 bases are TGTGCCAGCAGCTTAGCGTCAACCATTGAAGACACTGAAGCTTTCTTT. Protein product: CASSLASTIEDTEAFF.

This clonotype was picked up a small number of times. V gene TRBV30 combines with J gene TRBJ1-6; D remains ambiguous. Germline CDR1 reads GTSNPN; CDR2 reads SVGIG (reference sequence). Trimming took off 0 bases at V and 0 bases at J, with 9 bases between the two ends. The CDR3 is made up of 16 amino acids. The CDR3 sequence: CAWSVLGSSYNSPLHF. The CDR3 coding sequence is TGTGCCTGGAGTGTACTGGGGAGCTCCTATAATTCACCCCTCCACTTT.

The rearrangement uses TRBV2 and TRBJ2-2, with 10 bases fitting TRBD1. V trimming: 10 bases; J trimming: 3 bases; junction bases outside the gene matches: 5. The CDR3 is made up of 14 amino acids. Germline CDR1 SNHLY, CDR2 FYNNEI. The CDR3 DNA follows: TGTGCCATTTTGACAGGGGGCTACACCGGGGAGCTGTTTTTT. Translated: CAILTGGYTGELFF.

The V and J genes are TRBV7-9 and TRBJ2-2; 9 bases are a match to TRBD1. The CDR3 spans 15 residues. Germline-derived CDR1 and CDR2 are SEHNR and FQNEAQ (reference sequence). V dropped 5 bases and J dropped 4; count of bases not matched to a gene: 5. CDR3 region: CASSNGTGSTGELFF. CDR3 coding DNA: TGTGCCAGCAGCAACGGGACAGGGTCCACCGGGGAGCTGTTTTTT.

This clonotype was detected only once. This may come from a read error, since a much larger clone is one base off. This chain joins TRBV6-2 or TRBV6-3 and TRBJ2-2; 9 positions agree with TRBD1. The germline CDR1 and CDR2 sequences are MNHEY and SVGEGT. The CDR3 runs 19 residues. The V and J ends lost 2 bases and 4 bases, in that order; junction bases with no gene match: 14. The CDR3 reads CASSYRQGGPTRGTGELFF. CDR3 sequence (DNA): TGTGCCAGCAGTTACCGACAGGGGGGCCCAACCCGGGGCACCGGGGAGCTGTTTTTT.

The chain couples TRBV11-3 to TRBJ2-7; D possibly corresponds to TRBD1 (5 bases). The germline V gene has CDR1 SGHNT and CDR2 YENEEA. Trimming cost V 7 bases and J 2 bases, with 18 bases left between them. The CDR3 is made up of 15 amino acids. Written as DNA, the CDR3 is TGTGCCAGCACCCCCTCCAGGACACCGACCTACGAGCAGTACTTC. Its translation is CASTPSRTPTYEQYF.

This clonotype was observed many times. The CDR3 coding sequence is TGTGCCAGCACCCCCCAGGGAGGAGAGACCCAGTACTTC. It yields the protein CASTPQGGETQYF. The J gene is TRBJ2-5, the V gene TRBV7-9; D is perhaps TRBD2 (6 bases). Germline V gene data show CDR1 as SEHNR and CDR2 as FQNEAQ (reference sequence). The CDR3 totals 13 residues. V lost 7 bases to trimming and J lost 4 bases, with 13 bases between them.

A word on this clonotype: This sequence may be a read error, since a much larger clone differs from it by one base. CDR3 amino acids: CSARTENTEAFF. CDR3 nucleotides: TGCAGTGCTAGGACAGAGAACACTGAAGCTTTCTTT. The rearrangement joins TRBV20-1 to TRBJ1-1, with D perhaps TRBD1 (5 bases). The CDR3 runs 12 residues. The germline V gene encodes CDR1 DFQATT and CDR2 SNEGSKA (reference sequence). V lost 3 bases, J lost 1 base, and 6 bases lay in between.

This clonotype was detected many times. The V and J genes are TRBV4-2 and TRBJ2-5, with D unresolved. This CDR3 spans 16 amino acids. Looked up from germline, CDR1 is LGHNA and CDR2 is YNFKEQ. Between the trimmed V and J ends, which lost 2 bases and 2 bases, there was a span of 15 bases. The CDR3 bases are TGTGCCAGCAGCCAAAACGGCGGCCATGTTCAAGAGACCCAGTACTTC. This gives the protein CASSQNGGHVQETQYF.

This clonotype showed up just a few times. The chain recombines TRBV20-1 with TRBJ2-1, with TRBD1 matching 7 bases. The J segment lost 4 bases and the V segment lost 0 bases, leaving 6 bases of the junction unmatched. From germline, CDR1 is DFQATT and CDR2 SNEGSKA (reference sequence). CDR3 size: 15 residues. CDR3 DNA sequence: TGCAGTGCTAGAGACCCCTCCAGGGGGTACAATGAGCAGTTCTTC. Translated, it gives CSARDPSRGYNEQFF.

The V and J genes are TRBV7-7 and TRBJ2-5; 8 bases are shared with TRBD2. The CDR3 has 13 residues. Germline V lookup: CDR1 SSHAT, CDR2 FNYEAQ (reference sequence). V lost 3 bases and J lost 5; bases outside the gene matches: 2. CDR3 sequence reads: CASSFSGTETQYF. The CDR3 bases are TGTGCCAGCAGCTTTAGCGGGACGGAGACCCAGTACTTC. Combining the CDR3 with reference TRBV7-7 and TRBJ2-5 gives the whole variable domain GAGVSQSPRYKVTKRGQDVTLRCDPISSHATLYWYQQALGQGPEFLTYFNYEAQPDKSGLPSDRFSAERPEGSISTLTIQRTEQRDSAMYRCASSFSGTETQYFGPGTRLLVL.

This clonotype was counted a few times. The chain combines TRBV11-2 with TRBJ2-1; TRBD1 is a possible D gene (5 bases). V gave up 0 bases and J gave up 5 bases, with 8 bases separating them. The germline CDR1 and CDR2 sequences are SGHAT and FQNNGV. The CDR3 contains 14 residues. The DNA of the CDR3 is TGTGCCAGCAGCTTAGAACAGGTTAACAATGAGCAGTTCTTC. Translating gives CASSLEQVNNEQFF.

This clonotype came up a few times. The rearrangement joins TRBV6-5 to TRBJ2-7; D is undetermined. From germline, CDR1 is MNHEY and CDR2 SVGAGI. Trimming shortened V by 6 bases and J by 3 bases, and 6 bases separated the two germline ends. The CDR3 contains 11 residues. The chain's CDR3 is CASRLRYEQYF. The CDR3 DNA follows: TGTGCCAGCAGACTTCGCTACGAGCAGTACTTC.

CDR3 amino acids: CASRQGSGQPQHF. The DNA for the CDR3 is TGTGCCAGCCGACAGGGTTCAGGGCAGCCCCAGCATTTT. This chain connects TRBV6-1 to TRBJ1-5, with 7 bases that match TRBD1. The V gene end was trimmed by 8 bases and the J gene end by 7 bases; junction bases not matched to a gene: 8. Germline V lookup: CDR1 MNHNS, CDR2 SASEGT. The length of the CDR3 is 13 residues.

This clonotype was seen a handful of times. The chain uses TRBV20-1 and TRBJ2-7; no definite D call. The ends were cut back, 3 bases at V and 0 bases at J, with 9 bases in the middle. CDR1 is DFQATT, CDR2 SNEGSKA, per germline (reference sequence). This CDR3 has 13 residues. CDR3 coding DNA: TGCAGTGCTAGGCGGTGGGGCTCCTACGAGCAGTACTTC. Protein: CSARRWGSYEQYF.

This clonotype has more than one count but fewer than ten. The rearrangement links TRBV5-5 to TRBJ2-2; TRBD2 might be the D (7 bases). CDR1 is SGHKS and CDR2 is YYEKEE in the germline V gene (reference sequence). This CDR3 contains 15 residues. Trimming removed 2 bases from V and 8 bases from J, with 16 bases in between. CDR3 amino acids: CASSFPGGQLGELFF. In DNA form, the CDR3 reads TGTGCCAGCAGCTTCCCCGGGGGGCAATTGGGGGAGCTGTTTTTT.

The chain joins TRBV29-1 to TRBJ1-1; D might be TRBD1 (6 bases). The ends were cut back, 4 bases at V and 6 bases at J, with 9 bases in the middle. The germline CDR1 and CDR2 sequences are SQVTM and ANQGSEA. The CDR3 contains 11 residues. The CDR3 reads CSVGGQPEAFF. Here the CDR3 DNA reads TGCAGCGTTGGAGGACAGCCTGAAGCTTTCTTT.

In its sample, this clonotype was seen many times. V is TRBV5-1 and J is TRBJ2-3; TRBD2 agrees at 10 bases. Trimming removed 4 bases from V and 4 bases from J; junction bases left unmatched: 12. Germline CDR1 reads SGHRS; CDR2 reads YFSETQ. The CDR3 is 17 residues long. Here the CDR3 DNA reads TGCGCCAGCAGCCTACATCCTAGCGGGGGAGCGTCAGATACGCAGTATTTT. Translation gives CASSLHPSGGASDTQYF.

In this sample, this clonotype turned up a few times. The chain carries TRBV9 and TRBJ2-3; TRBD1 is a possible D gene (6 bases). Germline CDR1 reads SGDLS; CDR2 reads YYNGEE. V lost 0 bases, J lost 5 bases, and 16 bases lay in between. The CDR3 totals 16 residues. The CDR3 DNA reads as TGTGCCAGCAGCGTAGTATCAGGGGAAGCACTAGATACGCAGTATTTT. Translation: CASSVVSGEALDTQYF.

This rearrangement joins TRBV12-3 or TRBV12-4 to TRBJ2-3; D call uncertain. This CDR3 spans 12 amino acids. V lost 5 bases and J lost 8, with 11 bases in between. The CDR3 sequence is CASSPKGITQYF. CDR3 DNA sequence: TGTGCCAGCAGTCCCAAGGGTATTACGCAGTATTTT.

This clonotype has a handful of counts. The V call is TRBV27, the J call TRBJ2-7, with a weak D call TRBD1 (5 bases). CDR1 is MNHEY and CDR2 is SMNVEV in the germline V gene (reference sequence). The CDR3 is 9 residues long. Trimming left V 7 bases short and J 11 bases short, with 9 bases between. This CDR3 reads CASKQVEYF. The CDR3 bases are TGTGCCAGCAAACAGGTCGAGTACTTC.

This clonotype has a handful of counts. This chain joins TRBV4-3 and TRBJ1-1, with 7 bases matching TRBD1. This CDR3 has 15 residues. From germline, CDR1 is LGHNA and CDR2 YSLEER. The V segment lost 0 bases and the J segment 11 bases; nucleotides outside the gene matches: 12. CDR3 sequence reads: CASSQDSATGEEAFF. CDR3 nucleotide sequence: TGCGCCAGCAGCCAAGACTCAGCCACAGGGGAGGAGGCTTTCTTT.

The chain is built from TRBV20-1 and TRBJ2-3, with D perhaps matching TRBD2 (6 bases). The CDR3 sequence is 15 residues long. Germline V lookup: CDR1 DFQATT, CDR2 SNEGSKA (reference sequence). Trimming took 3 bases from V and 4 from J, leaving 17 bases between them. The CDR3 here is CSASGPGSEPDTQYF. For the CDR3, the DNA is TGCAGTGCTAGCGGGCCCGGGAGCGAACCAGATACGCAGTATTTT.

This clonotype appeared a few times. The chain has TRBV6-1 and TRBJ1-1, with TRBD1 matching 7 bases. The CDR3 is 14 amino acids. Trimming at V came to 4 bases and at J to 1 base, leaving 3 bases not matched to a gene. Per the germline V gene, CDR1 is MNHNS and CDR2 is SASEGT. CDR3 in amino acids: CASSVGQKNTEAFF. The CDR3 region has the DNA TGTGCCAGCAGTGTGGGACAGAAGAACACTGAAGCTTTCTTT.